The rows below give T cell receptor beta chains drawn from one sample of a study of vaccination effects on CD4 cells after COVID-19. Antigen specificity for these receptors is unknown. Sequencing was performed with immunoSEQ multiplex PCR; in TCRdb, only in-frame clones are kept and a portion is missing. The profile shows tens of thousands of clones, roughly 74% of them singletons. Here the sequenced sample was CD4+ T cells from PBMCs cultured with HCoV-NL63 spike peptides, taken before COVID-19 vaccination. The receptors derive from a human donor who received a COVID-19 vaccine. Each CDR3 is given with its conserved first and last residue.

v_call	j_call	cdr3_aa
TRBV5-4	TRBJ1-1	CASSLATGGRTEAFF
TRBV5-8	TRBJ2-3	CASPILAGGPVSTDTQYF
TRBV6-5	TRBJ2-1	CASRGSTNTQGEQFF
TRBV9	TRBJ1-6	CASSPQGGYSPLHF
TRBV9	TRBJ1-1	CASSVYKEGTEAFF
TRBV2	TRBJ1-2	CASSPDTGGYGYTF
TRBV19	TRBJ1-6	CASSIAGTGLSSYNSPLHF
TRBV2	TRBJ2-5	CASSEDTGRTQYF
TRBV18	TRBJ1-2	CASSPPHQRDGYTF
TRBV24-1	TRBJ2-5	CATSDSWGFQETQYF
TRBV19	TRBJ1-2	CASSFQGQGYGYTF
TRBV15	TRBJ1-4	CATSILKGVTNEKLFF
TRBV24-1	TRBJ2-6	CATSAVQGEASSGANVLTF
TRBV9	TRBJ1-1	CASSVVSVNTEAFF
TRBV19	TRBJ2-6	CASSGRQGSGANVLTF
TRBV7-3	TRBJ2-1	CASSDRGTGLFF
TRBV19	TRBJ2-1	CASSRQGSSYNEQFF
TRBV19	TRBJ1-5	CASNPWQGRQPQHF
TRBV5-5	TRBJ2-1	CASSLARIREQFF
TRBV7-2	TRBJ1-6	CASSLKAVNHSPLHF
TRBV5-1	TRBJ2-3	CASMTPGGPDTQYF
TRBV9	TRBJ1-6	CASSGDGAAGVSPLHF
TRBV6-5	TRBJ1-5	CASAPGTGSTQPQHF
TRBV7-2	TRBJ2-3	CASSFRSVGDTQYF
TRBV5-1	TRBJ1-2	CASSLYSEYGYTF
TRBV7-8	TRBJ2-3	CASTPVGRGSTDTQYF